This entry lists 15 T cell receptor beta chains sequenced from one sample in a study of blood T cell repertoires in COVID-19. The assay was immunoSEQ multiplex PCR, and TCRdb's table has in-frame clones only and misses some. The sample includes around 60,000 clones, 80% to 85% of them seen just once. Sequenced input: peripheral blood. Receptor source: a man aged 25 to 45 with COVID-19, enrolled during active disease.

The V gene is TRBV7-2, the J gene TRBJ2-7; TRBD1 matches 9 bases. The CDR3 runs 14 residues. The J segment lost 6 bases and the V segment lost 5 bases, leaving 8 bases of the junction unmatched. Per germline, CDR1 SGHTA and CDR2 FQGNSA. The CDR3 region is CASSPTQGAFEQYF. The CDR3, as DNA: TGTGCCAGCAGCCCAACACAGGGGGCGTTCGAGCAGTACTTC.

Turning to this clone: Other DNA sequences in this sample translate to the same CDR3. This chain connects TRBV9 to TRBJ1-5; 9 bases line up with TRBD1. This CDR3 is built from 14 residues. Trimming at V came to 5 bases and at J to 7 bases, leaving 7 bases not matched to a gene. Germline CDR1 and CDR2: SGDLS and YYNGEE. The CDR3: CASSSGQGRQPQHF. CDR3 in DNA: TGTGCCAGCAGTTCAGGACAGGGGAGGCAGCCCCAGCATTTT.

This clone was seen just once. A junction end diverges from the germline sequence, so it may reflect a read error. The chain uses TRBV7-7 and TRBJ2-5, with TRBD2 matching 8 bases. This CDR3 spans 16 amino acids. Per the germline V gene, CDR1 is SSHAT and CDR2 is FNYEAQ (reference sequence). The CDR3 region is CASSLGNGIAGETQYF. For the CDR3, the DNA is TGTGCTAGCAGCTTAGGGAACGGGATAGCGGGGGAGACCCAGTACTTC. Full variable domain (outside the CDR3, taken from reference TRBV7-7 and TRBJ2-5): GAGVSQSPRYKVTKRGQDVTLRCDPISSHATLYWYQQALGQGPEFLTYFNYEAQPDKSGLPSDRFSAERPEGSISTLTIQRTEQRDSAMYRCASSLGNGIAGETQYFGPGTRLLVL.

This clone was recorded only once. This chain links TRBV13 with TRBJ2-3; the D gene is possibly TRBD2 (6 bases). Trimming took 5 bases from V and 4 from J, leaving 19 bases between them. Germline CDR1 is PRHDT and CDR2 is FYEKMQ (reference sequence). The CDR3 consists of 16 residues. The CDR3 nucleotides are TGTGCCAGCAGCCCACCCCTGGGGACTGGGCCAGATACGCAGTATTTT. Translating it yields CASSPPLGTGPDTQYF.

The CDR3 DNA is TGTGCCAGCAGCCAATCGCGGGGAGGAAACACCATATATTTT. It is translated as CASSQSRGGNTIYF. The chain links TRBV4-2 to TRBJ1-3; no definite D call. The CDR3 is 14 residues long. Germline V gene data show CDR1 as LGHNA and CDR2 as YNFKEQ. V lost 2 bases to trimming and J lost 4 bases, with 9 bases between them.

The chain carries TRBV7-3 and TRBJ2-1, with D possibly TRBD2 on 7 matching bases. Trimming pared 5 bases from V and 2 bases from J, leaving 19 bases between. From germline, CDR1 is SGHTA and CDR2 FQGTGA. The CDR3 length is 17 residues. The CDR3 bases are TGTGCCAGCAGCCCCTCGGGGGGCGGGATGGCCTACAATGAGCAGTTCTTC. This sequence encodes CASSPSGGGMAYNEQFF.

The CDR3 sequence is CASSQDGAGNYEQYF. CDR3 DNA: TGCGCCAGCAGCCAAGATGGAGCCGGGAACTACGAGCAGTACTTC. The genes are TRBV4-1 and TRBJ2-7; a weak D match, TRBD2 (5 bases). CDR3 length equals 15 residues. V was cut by 0 bases and J by 3 bases, with 12 bases left in between. CDR1 MGHRA and CDR2 YSYEKL come from the germline V gene.

This chain uses TRBV27 with TRBJ2-5; 8 bases match TRBD2. This CDR3 is 15 amino acids long. The trim removed 2 bases at V and 5 bases at J, leaving 7 bases unmatched. The germline V gene has CDR1 MNHEY and CDR2 SMNVEV (reference sequence). In DNA, the CDR3 is TGTGCCAGCAGTTTACGGCTAGCGGGCGTGGAGACCCAGTACTTC. The encoded protein is CASSLRLAGVETQYF.

This clone was seen more than once but under ten times. V is TRBV18 and J is TRBJ1-1; D is unresolved. In germline, CDR1 is KGHSH, CDR2 LQKENI. Trimming pared 3 bases from V and 1 base from J, leaving 9 bases between. The CDR3 is made up of 14 amino acids. The CDR3 DNA is TGTGCCAGCTCACCCCCAGACAAGAACACTGAAGCTTTCTTT. It translates to CASSPPDKNTEAFF.

This sequence joins TRBV6-2 or TRBV6-3 and TRBJ1-4, with unresolved D. The CDR3 is made up of 12 amino acids. Germline-derived CDR1 and CDR2 are MNHEY and SVGEGT. Trimming left V 4 bases short and J 8 bases short, with 8 bases between. CDR3: CASSSIEEKLFF. As DNA, the CDR3 is TGTGCCAGCAGTTCCATAGAGGAAAAACTGTTTTTT.

This clone turned up a few times. The V and J genes are TRBV5-4 and TRBJ2-1, with 10 bases aligning to TRBD1. The germline CDR1 and CDR2 sequences are SGHNT and YYREEE (reference sequence). This CDR3 contains 16 residues. V shed 4 bases and J 10 bases; nucleotides not matched to a gene: 14. The CDR3 nucleotides are TGTGCCAGCAGCCAAACCCGGGACAGGGGAATACGGGAGCAGTTCTTC. Its translation is CASSQTRDRGIREQFF. Full variable domain (remainder filled in from reference TRBV5-4 and TRBJ2-1): ETGVTQSPTHLIKTRGQQVTLRCSSQSGHNTVSWYQQALGQGPQFIFQYYREEENGRGNFPPRFSGLQFPNYSSELNVNALELDDSALYLCASSQTRDRGIREQFFGPGTRLTVL.

The rearrangement links TRBV19 to TRBJ1-1, with 9 bases fitting TRBD1. CDR3 size: 14 residues. With 3 bases clipped from V and 1 base from J, the junction kept 0 bases outside the gene matches. Germline lookup yields CDR1 LNHDA and CDR2 SQIVND (reference sequence). CDR3 loop: CASSMDRGNTEAFF. In DNA form, the CDR3 reads TGTGCCAGTAGTATGGACAGGGGGAACACTGAAGCTTTCTTT. Looking up the rest from reference TRBV19 and TRBJ1-1 gives the full variable domain: DGGITQSPKYLFRKEGQNVTLSCEQNLNHDAMYWYRQDPGQGLRLIYYSQIVNDFQKGDIAEGYSVSREKKESFPLTVTSAQKNPTAFYLCASSMDRGNTEAFFGQGTRLTVV.

The chain links TRBV11-2 to TRBJ2-6; tentatively, D is TRBD2 (6 bases). The CDR3 loop spans 17 amino acids. Per the germline V gene, CDR1 is SGHAT and CDR2 is FQNNGV. V was trimmed by 5 bases and J by 0 bases, leaving 14 bases between them. In nucleotides, the CDR3 is TGTGCCAGCAGCCCGTCAGCGGGTTACTCTGGGGCCAACGTCCTGACTTTC. Its translation is CASSPSAGYSGANVLTF.

J is TRBJ2-1 and V is TRBV7-2; no definite D call. Germline values: CDR1 SGHTA, CDR2 FQGNSA. This CDR3 region has 11 residues. The V gene lost 1 base and the J gene lost 9 bases, with 4 bases spanning the gap. The CDR3: CASSLVSEQFF. CDR3 DNA sequence: TGTGCCAGCAGCTTAGTGAGTGAGCAGTTCTTC.

The V call is TRBV28, the J call TRBJ1-2, with D perhaps TRBD1 (5 bases). CDR3 size: 16 residues. V lost 7 bases and J 2 bases, leaving 20 bases between the germline ends. CDR1 and CDR2 (germline): MDHEN, SYDVKM. DNA for the CDR3: TGTGCCAGCATCCCGGGGGGTGGGGGAGTCAACTATGGCTACACCTTC. Translation gives CASIPGGGGVNYGYTF.